This T cell receptor (beta chain) was captured by sequencing in a study of identical twins. This clonotype was seen only a few times. Germline V gene sequence: CDR1 MNHEY, CDR2 SVGEGT. Trimming at V came to 0 bases and at J to 2 bases, leaving 8 bases not matched to a gene. This CDR3 has 18 amino acids. TCRdb re-called the 5' RACE reads with MiXCR, one entry per CDR3 protein. The table includes more than 600,000 distinct CDR3 sequences, 15% to 20% detected once. These data were also filed under a second study, of T cells expressing NK-cell markers.

The sequencing input was PBMCs. This TCR was sampled from a woman between 18 and 29 years old in good health. This chain connects TRBV6-2 or TRBV6-3 to TRBJ2-3, with 10 bases matching TRBD2. CDR3 protein: CASSYSGGSGGTTDTQYF. In nucleotides, the CDR3 is TGTGCCAGCAGTTACTCGGGGGGTAGCGGGGGGACCACAGATACGCAGTATTTT.